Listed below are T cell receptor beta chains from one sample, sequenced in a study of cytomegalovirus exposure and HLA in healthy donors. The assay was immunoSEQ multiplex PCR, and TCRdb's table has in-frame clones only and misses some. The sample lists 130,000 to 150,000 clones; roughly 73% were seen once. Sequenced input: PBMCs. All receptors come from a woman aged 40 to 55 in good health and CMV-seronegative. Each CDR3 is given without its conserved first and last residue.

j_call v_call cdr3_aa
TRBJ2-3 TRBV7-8 ASSYRFSTDTQY
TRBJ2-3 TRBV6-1 ASGMGGRSDTQY
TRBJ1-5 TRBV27 ASSLGEGGSQPQH
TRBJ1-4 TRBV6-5 ASSENSSEKLF
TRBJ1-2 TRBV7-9 ASSQMGGANYGYT
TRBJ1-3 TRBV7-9 ASSPKIRVGNTIY
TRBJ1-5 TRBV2 ASRGERDITPQH
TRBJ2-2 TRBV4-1 ASSQDALKRGLTGELF
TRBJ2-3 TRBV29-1 SVRTGPDTQY
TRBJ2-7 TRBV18 ASSPSSQGSSYEQY
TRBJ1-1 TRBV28 ASRFQGNTEAF
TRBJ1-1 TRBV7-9 ASSPDRGIEAF
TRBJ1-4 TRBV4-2 ASSQGTGYKEKLF
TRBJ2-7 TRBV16 ASSQSRSGGEQY
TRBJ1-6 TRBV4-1 ASSQDERTGDSPLH
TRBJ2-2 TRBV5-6 ASSSELVAGELF
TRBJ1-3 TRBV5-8 ASSPRTVSGNTIY
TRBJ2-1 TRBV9 ASSVTTGLEVDEQF
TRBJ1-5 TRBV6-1 ASSENSPHQPQH
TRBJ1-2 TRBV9 ASSVGGGDYGYT
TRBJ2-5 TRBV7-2 ASSLDSGGAKTQY
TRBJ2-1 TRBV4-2 ASSRAGFDPPGEQF
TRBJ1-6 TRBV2 ASSERGRGSYNSPLH
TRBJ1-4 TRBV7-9 ASSVGTAENEKLF
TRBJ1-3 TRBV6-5 ASSYSRTLNTIY
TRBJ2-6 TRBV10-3 AITQGGTGANVLT
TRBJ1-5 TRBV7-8 ASSSSPNQPQH
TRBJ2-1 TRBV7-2 ASRTGGGVYNEQF
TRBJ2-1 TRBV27 ASSRAGLAEDQQF
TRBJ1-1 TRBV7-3 ASSQSNGDTEAF
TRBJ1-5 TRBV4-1 ASSQAYGSNQPQH
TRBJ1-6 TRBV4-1 ASSQDSGGGKNSPLH
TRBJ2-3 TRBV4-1 ASSSQDWGADTQY
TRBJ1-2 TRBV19 ASSRDEGYGYT
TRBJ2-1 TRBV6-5 AAGTGLDNEQF
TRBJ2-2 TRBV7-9 ASVDGTGLNTGELF
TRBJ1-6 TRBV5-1 ASSSDSVGSPLH
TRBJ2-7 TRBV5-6 ASSLATGGEQY
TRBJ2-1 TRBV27 ASNPPGAYNEQF
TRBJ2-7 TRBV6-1 ASSDDRSSYEQY
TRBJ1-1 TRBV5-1 ASREQGARGTEAF
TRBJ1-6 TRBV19 ASSIQGNSPLH
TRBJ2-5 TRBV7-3 ASSSGQQETQY
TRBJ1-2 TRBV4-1 ASSQDHGTDGYT